Listed below are T cell receptor beta chains from one sample, sequenced in a study of OX40 agonist ivuxolimab in advanced cancers. TCRdb's copy holds only in-frame clones and misses some; the assay was immunoSEQ multiplex PCR. This sample has roughly 26,000 clones; about 74% occur once, and the top ten carry about 14%. The source material was CD4+ or CD8+ T cells sorted from blood, sampled in a trial of the OX40 agonist ivuxolimab. The receptors originated from an adult with an advanced solid tumor such as melanoma, head and neck, liver or kidney cancer. The CDR3 runs from the conserved cysteine through the conserved F or W. Fields, in order: V gene, J gene, clone size, D gene, CDR3 DNA, CDR3 protein. The D gene is left open where the match is weak. Expanded clones are given a class, and other clones once, few, many or no size at all.

v_gene: TRBV19
j_gene: TRBJ1-5
abundance: -
d_gene: -
CDR3nt: TGTGCCAGTAGTATAGATGTAGGCAGGGCGGGTCAGCCCCAGCATTTT
CDR3aa: CASSIDVGRAGQPQHF

v_gene: TRBV5-1
j_gene: TRBJ2-6
abundance: -
d_gene: -
CDR3nt: TGCGCCAGCAGCTTAAACGGGGGCGCTTCTGGGGCCAACGTCCTGACTTTC
CDR3aa: CASSLNGGASGANVLTF

v_gene: TRBV9
j_gene: TRBJ2-1
abundance: once
d_gene: TRBD2
CDR3nt: TGTGCCAGCAGCACTACGACTAGCGGGGCACGGGGAGAGCAGTTCTTC
CDR3aa: CASSTTTSGARGEQFF

v_gene: TRBV6-4
j_gene: TRBJ2-2
abundance: -
d_gene: TRBD2
CDR3nt: TGTGCCAGCAGGGCCGGGGGGTCGAACACCGGGGAGCTGTTTTTT
CDR3aa: CASRAGGSNTGELFF

v_gene: TRBV7-9
j_gene: TRBJ2-7
abundance: few
d_gene: -
CDR3nt: TGTGCCAGCAGCCCCTCCAGGGGGGCGCTGCCCGAGCAGTACTTC
CDR3aa: CASSPSRGALPEQYF

v_gene: TRBV21-1
j_gene: TRBJ1-2
abundance: few
d_gene: -
CDR3nt: TGTGCCAGCAGCAAAGAAAGGATGGCGCAAGACTATGGCTACACCTTC
CDR3aa: CASSKERMAQDYGYTF

v_gene: TRBV11-3
j_gene: TRBJ1-1
abundance: -
d_gene: -
CDR3nt: TGTGCCAGCAGCTTAGGACAGCCGAACACTGAAGCTTTCTTT
CDR3aa: CASSLGQPNTEAFF

v_gene: TRBV6-1
j_gene: TRBJ1-2
abundance: once
d_gene: TRBD1
CDR3nt: TGTGCCAGCAGTGAATCCCGACAGGGGAGGACTAACTATGGCTACACCTTC
CDR3aa: CASSESRQGRTNYGYTF

v_gene: TRBV6-6
j_gene: TRBJ1-5
abundance: -
d_gene: -
CDR3nt: TGTGCCAGCAAAACGGGACTCCCACCTGATCAGCCCCAGCATTTT
CDR3aa: CASKTGLPPDQPQHF

v_gene: TRBV10-3
j_gene: TRBJ1-3
abundance: -
d_gene: -
CDR3nt: TGTGCCATCCAGGAGAATGGAAACACCATATATTTT
CDR3aa: CAIQENGNTIYF

v_gene: TRBV11-3
j_gene: TRBJ2-2
abundance: -
d_gene: TRBD2
CDR3nt: TGTGCCAGCAGCCCCGACGGGGGGGCCGCCGGGGAGCTGTTTTTT
CDR3aa: CASSPDGGAAGELFF

v_gene: TRBV7-2
j_gene: TRBJ1-4
abundance: -
d_gene: -
CDR3nt: TGTGCCAGCAGCTTAGGGATTGGTCGCGTAATGGAAAAACTGTTTTTT
CDR3aa: CASSLGIGRVMEKLFF

v_gene: TRBV7-9
j_gene: TRBJ2-7
abundance: -
d_gene: -
CDR3nt: TGTGCCAGCAGCTCAGGCCAGAGTCCTCAGTACTTC
CDR3aa: CASSSGQSPQYF

v_gene: TRBV6-5
j_gene: TRBJ1-5
abundance: -
d_gene: TRBD1
CDR3nt: TGTGCCAGCAGTTACGCAGGGGGCGGGCAGCCCCAGCATTTT
CDR3aa: CASSYAGGGQPQHF

v_gene: TRBV19
j_gene: TRBJ1-2
abundance: -
d_gene: -
CDR3nt: TGTGCCAGTAGTTACTCGGCAAATCGAAAGACCTATGGCTACACCTTC
CDR3aa: CASSYSANRKTYGYTF

v_gene: TRBV27
j_gene: TRBJ1-4
abundance: -
d_gene: TRBD1
CDR3nt: TGTGCCAGCAGTTCCCAGGGGGCAGATGAAAAACTGTTTTTT
CDR3aa: CASSSQGADEKLFF

v_gene: TRBV27
j_gene: TRBJ1-2
abundance: -
d_gene: -
CDR3nt: TGTGCCAGCAGTCCCCGGATAGGGTGGGATGGCTACACCTTC
CDR3aa: CASSPRIGWDGYTF

v_gene: TRBV15
j_gene: TRBJ2-2
abundance: -
d_gene: -
CDR3nt: TGTGCCACCAGCAGAGCAGGGACCGGGGAGCTGTTTTTT
CDR3aa: CATSRAGTGELFF

v_gene: TRBV7-2
j_gene: TRBJ1-4
abundance: -
d_gene: TRBD1
CDR3nt: TGTGCCAGCAGCACCGGACAGGGGCATGAAAAACTGTTTTTT
CDR3aa: CASSTGQGHEKLFF

v_gene: TRBV14
j_gene: TRBJ2-2
abundance: -
d_gene: -
CDR3nt: TGTGCCAGCAGCCAAAGAGCCCCTGGGAACACCGGGGAGCTGTTTTTT
CDR3aa: CASSQRAPGNTGELFF

v_gene: TRBV5-8
j_gene: TRBJ2-7
abundance: -
d_gene: TRBD1
CDR3nt: TGTGCCAGCAGCTTTGGGGGACAGAGCTACGAGCAGTACTTC
CDR3aa: CASSFGGQSYEQYF

v_gene: TRBV30
j_gene: TRBJ2-7
abundance: -
d_gene: TRBD1
CDR3nt: TGTGCCTGGAGCCAAGGCTGGGACAGCTCCTACGAGCAGTACTTC
CDR3aa: CAWSQGWDSSYEQYF

v_gene: TRBV7-2
j_gene: TRBJ2-2
abundance: -
d_gene: TRBD2
CDR3nt: TGTGCCAGCAGCTTAGGGGGGAGGGAAGCCGGGGAGCTGTTTTTT
CDR3aa: CASSLGGREAGELFF

v_gene: TRBV6-6
j_gene: TRBJ2-7
abundance: -
d_gene: TRBD1
CDR3nt: TGTGCCAGCCGTACAGGGGGCGCCGAGCAGTACTTC
CDR3aa: CASRTGGAEQYF

v_gene: TRBV5-1
j_gene: TRBJ2-2
abundance: -
d_gene: -
CDR3nt: TGCGCCAGCAGCGGAGCCACAGGGTTACTCGGGGAGCTGTTTTTT
CDR3aa: CASSGATGLLGELFF

v_gene: TRBV5-6
j_gene: TRBJ2-3
abundance: -
d_gene: -
CDR3nt: TGTGCCAGCAGCTCCTCGGGAGAGCGGACAGATACGCAGTATTTT
CDR3aa: CASSSSGERTDTQYF

v_gene: TRBV6-5
j_gene: TRBJ2-7
abundance: -
d_gene: -
CDR3nt: TGTGCCAGCAGTTACAGGGACTCCTACGAGCAGTACTTC
CDR3aa: CASSYRDSYEQYF

v_gene: TRBV4-1
j_gene: TRBJ2-5
abundance: -
d_gene: -
CDR3nt: TGCGCCAGCAGCCACTCTAAGACGGTCCAAGAGACCCAGTACTTC
CDR3aa: CASSHSKTVQETQYF

v_gene: TRBV2
j_gene: TRBJ2-5
abundance: -
d_gene: -
CDR3nt: TGTGCCAGCAGGACCCTCCCCCAAGAGACCCAGTACTTC
CDR3aa: CASRTLPQETQYF

v_gene: TRBV9
j_gene: TRBJ2-2
abundance: -
d_gene: TRBD1
CDR3nt: TGTGCCAGCAGCTTTCGGACAGGGACCAACACCGGGGAGCTGTTTTTT
CDR3aa: CASSFRTGTNTGELFF

v_gene: TRBV10-3
j_gene: TRBJ2-7
abundance: -
d_gene: -
CDR3nt: TGTGCCATCACCCCGGACAGGGAGGGCGAGCAGTACTTC
CDR3aa: CAITPDREGEQYF

v_gene: TRBV5-1
j_gene: TRBJ2-5
abundance: -
d_gene: TRBD1
CDR3nt: TGCGCCAGCAGCATCGACAGGGATGGGGAGACCCAGTACTTC
CDR3aa: CASSIDRDGETQYF

v_gene: TRBV5-4
j_gene: TRBJ1-4
abundance: -
d_gene: TRBD1
CDR3nt: TGTGCCAGCAGCATACGGACAGGGGAGAATGAAAAACTGTTTTTT
CDR3aa: CASSIRTGENEKLFF

v_gene: TRBV7-2
j_gene: TRBJ2-1
abundance: -
d_gene: -
CDR3nt: TGTGCCAGCACCACAGGGTCCCACAATGAGCAGTTCTTC
CDR3aa: CASTTGSHNEQFF

v_gene: TRBV5-1
j_gene: TRBJ1-6
abundance: -
d_gene: -
CDR3nt: TGCGCCAGCACGGACCGTAGAGGTACTAATTCACCCCTCCACTTT
CDR3aa: CASTDRRGTNSPLHF

v_gene: TRBV28
j_gene: TRBJ2-7
abundance: -
d_gene: -
CDR3nt: TGTGCCAGCATTCCTAGCGCAACCTACGAGCAGTACTTC
CDR3aa: CASIPSATYEQYF